The 30 T cell receptor beta chains in this list originate from one sample, sequenced in a study of cytomegalovirus exposure and HLA in healthy donors (TCRdb year 2017). Library preparation employed the immunoSEQ multiplex PCR assay. The immuneACCESS repertoire file appears here via TCRdb, limited to in-frame rearrangements. These files lack a portion of the clones; in checked studies, under half of the deficit traces to unresolved V genes, and the cause of the others is not known. Counted in this sample were around 250,000 clones; roughly 89% of them appeared once. The ten largest make up about 0.36% of the sample. Specimen: PBMCs. These receptors all come from a woman aged 18 to 35 in good health and CMV-seronegative.

V gene TRBV6-5 combines with J gene TRBJ2-1, with TRBD2 identical over 9 bases. Trimming cost V 5 bases and J 8 bases; bases outside gene matches: 10. Germline V CDR1 and CDR2: MNHEY, SVGAGI. The CDR3 loop spans 15 amino acids. The CDR3 coding sequence is TGTGCCAGCAGTGGGTCGGCGGGGGGGCTGCATGAGCAGTTCTTC. It encodes CASSGSAGGLHEQFF.

This chain uses TRBV5-1 with TRBJ1-1; D unresolved. The germline V and J ends were trimmed by 0 bases and 0 bases, with 12 bases remaining between them. There are 16 residues in the CDR3. From germline, CDR1 is SGHRS and CDR2 YFSETQ. CDR3: CASSLAVSTLNTEAFF. The CDR3 DNA is TGCGCCAGCAGCTTGGCGGTGTCAACTCTGAACACTGAAGCTTTCTTT.

This sequence joins TRBV7-9 and TRBJ2-2; no clear D. Germline V CDR1 and CDR2: SEHNR, FQNEAQ (reference sequence). This CDR3 is built from 15 residues. V was clipped by 6 bases and J by 2 bases, with 13 bases between them. Here the CDR3 DNA reads TGTGCCAGCAGTTACACGTACCTTAACACCGGGGAGCTGTTTTTT. It yields the protein CASSYTYLNTGELFF.

The chain uses TRBV5-6 and TRBJ1-1, with 7 positions matching TRBD1. The CDR3 loop spans 14 amino acids. The V segment lost 4 bases and the J segment 3 bases; nucleotides outside the gene matches: 6. Germline CDR1 is SGHDT and CDR2 is YYEEEE. This CDR3 is CASSPTGMDTEAFF. The CDR3 nucleotides are TGTGCCAGCAGCCCGACAGGGATGGACACTGAAGCTTTCTTT.

The genes are TRBV7-9 and TRBJ1-6; 7 bases line up with TRBD1. The ends lost 6 bases at V and 10 bases at J; junction bases unmatched: 9. Germline V gene sequence: CDR1 SEHNR, CDR2 FQNEAQ (reference sequence). This CDR3 is 14 amino acids long. CDR3 in amino acids: CASRRTGDFSPLHF. In nucleotides, the CDR3 is TGTGCCAGCAGGCGAACAGGGGATTTCTCACCCCTCCACTTT.

This clone came up a few times. CDR3 in amino acids: CASSAISSGGAGEQFF. DNA for the CDR3: TGTGCCAGCAGTGCGATTTCTAGCGGGGGGGCCGGTGAGCAGTTCTTC. This chain connects TRBV6-6 to TRBJ2-1; 12 bases agree with TRBD2. V lost 5 bases to trimming and J lost 9 bases; unmatched junction nucleotides: 11. Per the germline V gene, CDR1 is MNHNY and CDR2 is SVGAGI (reference sequence). The CDR3 has 16 residues.

The chain employs TRBV28 and TRBJ2-2; 7 positions agree with TRBD1. The ends lost 5 bases at V and 5 bases at J; junction bases unmatched: 8. The CDR3 runs to 15 residues. Germline V gene sequence: CDR1 MDHEN, CDR2 SYDVKM. The CDR3 protein is CASSPDRVGTGELFF. In DNA form, the CDR3 reads TGTGCCAGCAGTCCCGACAGGGTGGGAACCGGGGAGCTGTTTTTT.

The V and J genes are TRBV5-6 and TRBJ1-1, with TRBD1 as a possible D gene (5 bases). CDR3 length: 15 amino acids. CDR1 and CDR2 from the germline V gene are SGHDT and YYEEEE. The V end lost 0 bases, the J end lost 4 bases, and 13 bases lay between the germline ends. For the CDR3, the DNA is TGTGCCAGCAGCTTGGCCCTCGGCAGGGTCACTGAAGCTTTCTTT. Amino acids: CASSLALGRVTEAFF.

The chain uses TRBV6-4 and TRBJ2-2, with D maybe TRBD1 (6 bases). V dropped 6 bases and J dropped 4 bases, with 12 bases sitting between them. The CDR3 is 14 residues long. Germline lookup yields CDR1 MRHNA and CDR2 SNTAGT. The CDR3 region has the DNA TGTGCCAGCAGAACAGGGCATGGCACCGGGGAGCTGTTTTTT. Protein sequence: CASRTGHGTGELFF.

The chain employs TRBV28 and TRBJ1-1; 8 bases align to TRBD1. CDR1 is MDHEN, CDR2 SYDVKM, per germline. The length of the CDR3 is 17 residues. V trimming: 7 bases; J trimming: 2 bases; junction bases outside the gene matches: 15. The CDR3 reads CASNGLFTGGINTEAFF. The CDR3 nucleotides read TGTGCCAGCAATGGACTTTTTACAGGGGGAATTAACACTGAAGCTTTCTTT.

V and J are TRBV6-1 and TRBJ2-2; TRBD2 aligns across 10 bases. From germline, CDR1 is MNHNS and CDR2 SASEGT. After removal of 4 bases from V and 6 bases from J, the junction contained 5 bases not matched to a gene. CDR3 length: 15 amino acids. CDR3 DNA sequence: TGTGCCAGCAGTGTATTAGCGGGGGGATCCGGGGAGCTGTTTTTT. Translating gives CASSVLAGGSGELFF.

The chain couples TRBV5-1 to TRBJ2-3; D is possibly TRBD2 (6 bases). Germline CDR1 and CDR2: SGHRS and YFSETQ. The V end was cut by 4 bases, the J end by 0 bases, with 12 bases between. This CDR3 is 15 amino acids long. CDR3 coding DNA: TGCGCCAGCAGCCAGGACTACTCTAGCACAGATACGCAGTATTTT. Protein: CASSQDYSSTDTQYF.

The chain couples TRBV27 to TRBJ1-3, with D tentatively TRBD1 (5 bases). The length of the CDR3 is 16 residues. CDR1 is MNHEY and CDR2 is SMNVEV in the germline V gene (reference sequence). Trimming took off 0 bases at V and 0 bases at J, with 9 bases between the two ends. CDR3 region: CASSLSGVSSGNTIYF. CDR3 nucleotides: TGTGCCAGCAGTTTATCAGGGGTCTCCTCTGGAAACACCATATATTTT.

The chain is built from TRBV7-2 and TRBJ1-2; D is perhaps TRBD1 (6 bases). Trimming cost V 0 bases and J 2 bases, with 13 bases left between them. The CDR3 runs to 16 residues. The germline CDR1 and CDR2 sequences are SGHTA and FQGNSA. CDR3: CASSLAITGSNYGYTF. In nucleotides, the CDR3 is TGTGCCAGCAGCTTAGCGATCACAGGGTCGAACTATGGCTACACCTTC.

This clone was counted a single time. The chain recombines TRBV28 with TRBJ2-7, with 13 positions matching TRBD2. The trim removed 6 bases at V and 0 bases at J, leaving 8 bases unmatched. Germline-derived CDR1 and CDR2 are MDHEN and SYDVKM. The CDR3 has 17 residues. In nucleotides, the CDR3 is TGTGCCAGCAGCGGGACTAGCGGGGCGATTATCTCCTACGAGCAGTACGTC. Translating it yields CASSGTSGAIISYEQYV.

The V and J genes are TRBV6-5 and TRBJ2-7, with D hard to call. CDR3 length: 16 amino acids. V lost 0 bases to trimming and J lost 2 bases, with 14 bases between them. Germline CDR1 is MNHEY and CDR2 is SVGAGI. The CDR3 protein is CASSYSQGEAAYEQYF. The CDR3 nucleotides read TGTGCCAGCAGTTACTCGCAAGGAGAGGCAGCCTACGAGCAGTACTTC.

The chain has TRBV7-3 and TRBJ2-3; a weak D match, TRBD2 (6 bases). V lost 5 bases, J lost 5 bases, and 23 bases lay in between. The CDR3 extends over 17 amino acids. Per the germline V gene, CDR1 is SGHTA and CDR2 is FQGTGA. CDR3 residues: CASSAPGGRGVVDTQYF. CDR3 sequence (DNA): TGTGCCAGCAGCGCCCCCGGGGGACGCGGCGTGGTAGATACGCAGTATTTT. Looking up the rest from reference TRBV7-3 and TRBJ2-3 gives the full variable domain: GAGVSQTPSNKVTEKGKYVELRCDPISGHTALYWYRQSLGQGPEFLIYFQGTGAADDSGLPNDRFFAVRPEGSVSTLKIQRTERGDSAVYLCASSAPGGRGVVDTQYFGPGTRLTVL.

This chain uses TRBV28 with TRBJ2-7; D ambiguous. Germline CDR1 is MDHEN and CDR2 is SYDVKM. Trimming shortened V by 5 bases and J by 4 bases, and 6 bases separated the two germline ends. The CDR3 has 11 amino acids. DNA of the CDR3: TGTGCCAGCAGTCCCCTGTACGAGCAGTACTTC. It is translated as CASSPLYEQYF.

The chain is built from TRBV5-1 and TRBJ1-2; D not certain. Trimming pared 0 bases from V and 0 bases from J, leaving 6 bases between. The CDR3 extends over 14 amino acids. Germline assignment: CDR1 SGHRS and CDR2 YFSETQ. This CDR3 is CASSLAGTNYGYTF. The CDR3 coding sequence is TGCGCCAGCAGCTTGGCGGGGACTAACTATGGCTACACCTTC.

CDR3 region: CASSLGAVSETQYF. The CDR3 coding sequence is TGTGCCAGCAGCCTAGGGGCGGTGAGCGAGACCCAGTACTTC. This rearrangement joins TRBV27 to TRBJ2-5, with a weak D call TRBD1 (5 bases). Trimming stripped 6 bases from V and 5 bases from J, with 16 bases between. CDR3 size: 14 residues. Germline values: CDR1 MNHEY, CDR2 SMNVEV (reference sequence).

The CDR3 reads CASSESAGGLYEQYV. The CDR3 DNA reads TGTGCCAGCAGTGAATCGGCAGGGGGCCTCTACGAGCAGTACGTC. The rearrangement joins TRBV6-1 to TRBJ2-7; TRBD1 matches 8 bases. V shed 2 bases and J 3 bases; nucleotides not matched to a gene: 6. The CDR3 sequence is 15 residues long. The V gene's germline CDR1 is MNHNS and CDR2 SASEGT.

The rearrangement uses TRBV7-2 and TRBJ1-4; 11 bases line up with TRBD1. Germline CDR1 and CDR2: SGHTA and FQGNSA. This CDR3 region has 16 residues. V gave up 5 bases and J gave up 4 bases; unmatched junction bases: 6. In nucleotides, the CDR3 is TGTGCCAGCAGCCGGACAGGGGGCCATAATAATGAAAAACTGTTTTTT. Protein product: CASSRTGGHNNEKLFF.

V and J are TRBV9 and TRBJ1-3, with D tentatively TRBD1 (5 bases). This CDR3 is built from 15 residues. Trimming took 0 bases from V and 3 from J, leaving 10 bases between them. Looked up from germline, CDR1 is SGDLS and CDR2 is YYNGEE. The CDR3 reads CASSVDRGGGNTIYF. The CDR3 coding sequence is TGTGCCAGCAGCGTAGATCGGGGGGGTGGAAACACCATATATTTT.

This chain uses TRBV4-1 with TRBJ1-1, with 7 nucleotides matching TRBD1. V lost 5 bases to trimming and J lost 1 base; unmatched junction nucleotides: 7. Germline-derived CDR1 and CDR2 are MGHRA and YSYEKL. The CDR3 runs 15 residues. CDR3 in amino acids: CASSSRQGPNTEAFF. The CDR3 region has the DNA TGCGCCAGCAGCTCCCGACAGGGTCCGAACACTGAAGCTTTCTTT.

Notes on this clone: Sequence at one end of the junction differs from germline and may be a read error. The gene calls are TRBV7-7 and TRBJ1-1; no clear D gene. From germline, CDR1 is SSHAT and CDR2 FNYEAQ (reference sequence). The CDR3 loop spans 13 amino acids. CDR3 sequence: CASSLPGRGEAFF. CDR3 coding DNA: TGTGCTAGCAGCTTACCTGGGAGAGGGGAAGCTTTCTTT.

This chain links TRBV11-2 with TRBJ2-3; D is possibly TRBD2 (5 bases). This CDR3 has 16 residues. Between the trimmed V and J ends, which lost 4 bases and 0 bases, there was a span of 14 bases. Germline loops: CDR1 SGHAT, CDR2 FQNNGV. The CDR3 here is CASSSGVYTSTDTQYF. Here the CDR3 DNA reads TGTGCCAGCAGCTCCGGGGTATACACTAGCACAGATACGCAGTATTTT.

V usage is TRBV11-2 and J usage is TRBJ2-5; D gene ambiguous. Germline CDR1 is SGHAT and CDR2 is FQNNGV. Trimming pared 2 bases from V and 2 bases from J, leaving 12 bases between. This CDR3 is built from 15 residues. CDR3 in amino acids: CASSLFVYGQETQYF. In nucleotides, the CDR3 is TGTGCCAGCAGCTTATTTGTCTACGGGCAAGAGACCCAGTACTTC.

The rearrangement links TRBV2 to TRBJ2-1, with D unclear. CDR1 is SNHLY and CDR2 is FYNNEI in the germline V gene. The CDR3 is made up of 11 amino acids. Trimming pared 8 bases from V and 10 bases from J, leaving 12 bases between. The CDR3 reads CASDGPGEQFF. The CDR3, as DNA: TGTGCCAGCGATGGGCCTGGGGAGCAGTTCTTC.

The chain recombines TRBV5-1 with TRBJ1-5; no clear D. The CDR3 is made up of 15 amino acids. Trimming stripped 0 bases from V and 2 bases from J, with 9 bases between. Germline CDR1 SGHRS, CDR2 YFSETQ. Here the CDR3 DNA reads TGCGCCAGCAGCTTGGGAGGGAAGGGCAATCAGCCCCAGCATTTT. Its translation is CASSLGGKGNQPQHF.

In regard to this clone: This may be a read error: a much more frequent sequence differs by one nucleotide. J is TRBJ2-1 and V is TRBV6-4, with 13 nucleotides matching TRBD2. Trimming removed 2 bases from V and 6 bases from J; junction bases left unmatched: 1. The CDR3 extends over 15 amino acids. CDR1 is MRHNA and CDR2 is SNTAGT in the germline V gene. For the CDR3, the DNA is TGTGCCAGCAGTGACACTAGCGGGGGGGCCAATGAGCAGTTCTTC. It codes for CASSDTSGGANEQFF.